The T cell receptor (beta chain) described here comes from a study of cytomegalovirus exposure and HLA in healthy donors. Trimming removed 0 bases at V and 0 bases at J, with 18 bases between. Germline lookup yields CDR1 LNHDA and CDR2 SQIVND (reference sequence). The CDR3 has 18 residues. Primers: 60 Vbeta forward and 13 Jbeta reverse. Here immunoSEQ multiplex PCR was the method, and the copy in TCRdb shows in-frame clones only, minus some. In the table there are around 150,000 clones, 70% to 90% of which are singletons. The TCR sequence derives from a woman aged 25 to 39 in good health and CMV-seronegative. Sequenced input: PBMCs. The J gene is TRBJ2-7, the V gene TRBV19; D possibly corresponds to TRBD1 (6 bases). The chain's CDR3 is CASSIDFAGVRGSYEQYF. CDR3 nucleotides: TGTGCCAGTAGTATAGATTTCGCAGGGGTTCGGGGCTCCTACGAGCAGTACTTC.